This T cell receptor beta chain was recorded in a study of identical twins. Unique molecular identifiers were present on the cDNA, which also gained a universal primer site by template switching. From the 5' RACE reads, TCRdb called clonotypes with MiXCR, one entry per CDR3 protein. The sample consists of hundreds of thousands of distinct CDR3 sequences, around a sixth of them appearing once. Every sampled donor was Caucasian and healthy. The germline V gene has CDR1 DFQATT and CDR2 SNEGSKA (reference sequence). V gave up 3 bases and J gave up 5 bases, with 11 bases separating them. CDR3 length equals 13 residues. Study results and caveats: Within cord blood, abundant beta clonotypes carried fewer insertions, but memory repertoires showed no such trend.

Comments on this clonotype: Its antigen is as yet unknown.

These same records also appear under a second study, on T cells expressing NK-cell markers.

This sequence originates from a woman aged 18-30 years in good health. Sequenced sample: PBMCs. The rearrangement links TRBV20-1 to TRBJ2-1, with no clear D. CDR3 DNA sequence: TGCAGTGCTAGTGAAGGCTTGGACAATGAGCAGTTCTTC. Residues: CSASEGLDNEQFF.